This T cell receptor (beta chain) was sequenced for a study of blood T cells in healthy people across ages. Study-level points and caveats: Since the PBMCs were unsorted, naive and antigen-experienced cells could not be conclusively compared. Significant beta diversity loss was already apparent by age approximately 37, declining roughly linearly.

Details on this clonotype: Its antigen is as yet unknown.

A J-beta primer mix and a sample-barcoded 5' primer were used in a second PCR of about 7 to 11 cycles. The authors tagged each cDNA molecule using a template-switch adaptor with 12 random nucleotides. TCRdb independently ran MiXCR on the 5' RACE reads; one entry per CDR3 protein. The table records over 1,500,000 distinct CDR3 sequences, roughly two fifths of them present only once. The CDR3 spans 12 residues. Per the germline V gene, CDR1 is SGHVS and CDR2 is FQNEAQ. The receptor's source is a human donor in good health. This chain links TRBV7-8 with TRBJ2-4; D uncertain. Near its end, the DNA agrees better with TRBJ2-7, so the J call may be wrong. The sequencing sample was made of blood. CDR3 nucleotide sequence: TGTGCCAGCAGCATAGGACGGTACGAGCAGTACTTC. The encoded protein is CASSIGRYEQYF.